The 19 T cell receptor beta chains in this list originate from one sample, sequenced in a study of T-cell reconstitution after alpha-beta-depleted transplantation in children. The TCRbeta library incorporated unique molecular identifiers. A single record per CDR3 protein comes from TCRdb applying MiXCR to the PCR reads. This sample has 500,000 to 750,000 distinct CDR3 sequences; roughly 27% occur once, and the top ten carry 35% to 40%. The sample in question was PBMCs, obtained before TCRalphabeta/CD19-depleted stem cell transplant. These receptors all stem from a boy younger than two with Wiskott-Aldrich syndrome, due to receive a stem cell transplant.

The chain employs TRBV2 and TRBJ2-7; 10 bases are shared with TRBD2. This CDR3 has 15 amino acids. CDR1 SNHLY and CDR2 FYNNEI come from the germline V gene. V lost 6 bases to trimming and J lost 2 bases; unmatched junction nucleotides: 7. Here the CDR3 reads CASSVVLAGAYEQYF. The DNA of the CDR3 is TGTGCCAGCAGCGTGGTCCTAGCGGGAGCCTACGAGCAGTACTTC.

The V gene is TRBV14, the J gene TRBJ2-7; TRBD2 matches 12 bases. V lost 0 bases to trimming and J lost 6 bases; unmatched junction nucleotides: 6. From germline, CDR1 is SGHDN and CDR2 FVKESK. This CDR3 comprises 16 residues. The CDR3 sequence: CASSQDGGLAGLEQYF. The CDR3 DNA reads TGTGCCAGCAGCCAAGATGGAGGACTAGCGGGACTCGAGCAGTACTTC.

V gene TRBV12-3 or TRBV12-4 combines with J gene TRBJ1-5; the D is unclear. The CDR3 contains 12 residues. V lost 0 bases and J 9 bases, leaving 6 bases between the germline ends. Here the CDR3 reads CASSLAGRPQHF. The CDR3 DNA reads as TGTGCCAGCAGTTTAGCGGGGAGGCCCCAGCATTTT.

Only a few counts were recorded for this clonotype. The chain employs TRBV12-3 or TRBV12-4 and TRBJ2-2; D gene uncertain. V was cut by 8 bases and J by 1 base, with 5 bases left in between. The length of the CDR3 is 12 residues. The CDR3 DNA reads as TGTGCCAGCCGGGTGAACACCGGGGAGCTGTTTTTT. Its protein product is CASRVNTGELFF.

In this sample, this clonotype turned up a few times. The rearrangement uses TRBV7-8 and TRBJ1-5; D remains unclear. The CDR3 length is 16 residues. CDR1 is SGHVS, CDR2 FQNEAQ, per germline. Trimming shortened V by 5 bases and J by 0 bases, and 14 bases separated the two germline ends. The CDR3 region is CASSPEHGLSNQPQHF. The CDR3 DNA follows: TGTGCCAGCAGCCCGGAGCACGGACTTAGCAATCAGCCCCAGCATTTT. Together with reference TRBV7-8 and TRBJ1-5, the CDR3 gives the full variable domain: GAGVSQSPRYKVAKRGQDVALRCDPISGHVSLFWYQQALGQGPEFLTYFQNEAQLDKSGLPSDRFFAERPEGSVSTLKIQRTQQEDSAVYLCASSPEHGLSNQPQHFGDGTRLSIL.

The rearrangement uses TRBV9 and TRBJ2-1; 8 positions match TRBD2. This CDR3 has 18 residues. After removal of 3 bases from V and 9 bases from J, the junction contained 20 bases not matched to a gene. Germline assignment: CDR1 SGDLS and CDR2 YYNGEE. The CDR3 DNA sequence: TGTGCCAGCAGCGCCACCCGGGGGAGGAGCGGGAGTATGCGTGAGCAGTTCTTC. Translating gives CASSATRGRSGSMREQFF.

This clonotype was picked up a small number of times. CDR3: CASSLGPRDSTYEQYF. The CDR3 region has the DNA TGCGCCAGCAGCTTGGGTCCTCGGGACAGCACCTACGAGCAGTACTTC. This chain links TRBV5-1 with TRBJ2-7; TRBD1 aligns across 7 bases. CDR3 size: 16 residues. Germline trimming cut 0 bases from V and 2 bases from J; bases unmatched to any gene: 8. Germline V gene lookup returns CDR1 SGHRS and CDR2 YFSETQ. The full variable domain, completed using reference TRBV5-1 and TRBJ2-7, is KAGVTQTPRYLIKTRGQQVTLSCSPISGHRSVSWYQQTPGQGLQFLFEYFSETQRNKGNFPGRFSGRQFSNSRSEMNVSTLELGDSALYLCASSLGPRDSTYEQYFGPGTRLTVT.

The chain recombines TRBV20-1 with TRBJ1-6; maybe TRBD1 (6 bases). The CDR3 length is 14 residues. The V gene lost 7 bases and the J gene lost 7 bases, with 17 bases spanning the gap. Germline assignment: CDR1 DFQATT and CDR2 SNEGSKA (reference sequence). As DNA, the CDR3 is TGCAGTGTGAGAAATGACAGGCTAAATTCACCCCTCCACTTT. This gives the protein CSVRNDRLNSPLHF.

This chain uses TRBV20-1 with TRBJ1-4; no definite D call. The CDR3 loop spans 15 amino acids. V lost 3 bases, J lost 1 base, and 12 bases lay in between. Germline V gives CDR1 DFQATT, CDR2 SNEGSKA (reference sequence). CDR3 protein: CSASPFGGTNEKLFF. For the CDR3, the DNA is TGCAGTGCTAGCCCCTTCGGCGGAACTAATGAAAAACTGTTTTTT.

This chain connects TRBV6-1 to TRBJ1-2, with a possible D match to TRBD1 (6 bases). This CDR3 region has 15 residues. V dropped 7 bases and J dropped 2 bases, with 17 bases sitting between them. Germline V lookup: CDR1 MNHNS, CDR2 SASEGT. The CDR3: CASTPMTGQNYGYTF. In DNA, the CDR3 is TGTGCCAGCACTCCCATGACAGGACAAAACTATGGCTACACCTTC.

The chain joins TRBV19 to TRBJ2-3, with unresolved D. V lost 4 bases and J 3 bases, leaving 11 bases between the germline ends. Germline V lookup: CDR1 LNHDA, CDR2 SQIVND (reference sequence). CDR3 length: 14 amino acids. In nucleotides, the CDR3 is TGTGCCAGTAGTAGCCCGGACGGGACAGATACGCAGTATTTT. This encodes CASSSPDGTDTQYF.

This chain links TRBV6-1 with TRBJ2-1, with D maybe TRBD2 (6 bases). The CDR3 is made up of 12 amino acids. Trimming took 8 bases from V and 4 from J, leaving 9 bases between them. CDR1 MNHNS and CDR2 SASEGT come from the germline V gene. CDR3 amino acids: CASGTFYNEQFF. The CDR3 DNA reads as TGTGCCAGCGGGACTTTTTACAATGAGCAGTTCTTC.

This clonotype has a handful of counts. This rearrangement joins TRBV10-3 to TRBJ2-1, with 12 bases identical to TRBD2. Per germline, CDR1 ENHRY and CDR2 SYGVKD. The CDR3 extends over 16 amino acids. The J segment lost 5 bases and the V segment lost 4 bases, leaving 6 bases of the junction unmatched. The CDR3 DNA follows: TGTGCCATCAGTGGACGACTAGCGGGAGTGAACAATGAGCAGTTCTTC. Translated, it gives CAISGRLAGVNNEQFF.

This clonotype was detected only a few times. The chain links TRBV20-1 to TRBJ1-5, with a weak D call TRBD1 (6 bases). The V gene lost 6 bases and the J gene lost 4 bases, with 16 bases spanning the gap. CDR1 is DFQATT, CDR2 SNEGSKA, per germline (reference sequence). There are 14 residues in the CDR3. The DNA for the CDR3 is TGCAGTGCGACGAAGGGGGTGACTAATCAGCCCCAGCATTTT. Protein sequence: CSATKGVTNQPQHF.

This chain links TRBV13 with TRBJ2-3; perhaps TRBD2 as D (6 bases). The CDR3 is 13 residues long. Germline CDR1 and CDR2: PRHDT and FYEKMQ (reference sequence). Trimming left V 5 bases short and J 6 bases short, with 12 bases between. CDR3 amino acids: CASSQPGADTQYF. CDR3 DNA: TGTGCCAGCAGCCAGCCGGGAGCCGATACGCAGTATTTT.

The rearrangement uses TRBV20-1 and TRBJ2-7; TRBD2 matches at 12 bases. The CDR3 covers 13 residues. Germline V gene lookup returns CDR1 DFQATT and CDR2 SNEGSKA (reference sequence). V lost 4 bases to trimming and J lost 3 bases; unmatched junction nucleotides: 1. The CDR3 protein is CSAKTSGSYEQYF. The CDR3 coding sequence is TGCAGTGCTAAGACTAGCGGGAGCTACGAGCAGTACTTC.

The rearrangement joins TRBV5-1 to TRBJ1-2; TRBD1 aligns across 7 bases. J was trimmed by 6 bases and V by 0 bases; bases with no gene match: 2. CDR1 and CDR2 (germline): SGHRS, YFSETQ. The CDR3 has 13 amino acids. CDR3 DNA: TGCGCCAGCAGCTTGGCTACAGGGGATGGCTACACCTTC. It encodes CASSLATGDGYTF.

J is TRBJ2-3 and V is TRBV5-4, with a tentative D call TRBD2 (5 bases). The CDR3 loop spans 15 amino acids. V dropped 1 base and J dropped 3 bases, with 12 bases sitting between them. Looked up from germline, CDR1 is SGHNT and CDR2 is YYREEE (reference sequence). CDR3 DNA: TGTGCCAGCAGCTTGACGGACTCACCTACAGATACGCAGTATTTT. The encoded protein is CASSLTDSPTDTQYF.

The chain couples TRBV5-1 to TRBJ2-2; no clear D. Looked up from germline, CDR1 is SGHRS and CDR2 is YFSETQ. The V and J ends lost 1 base and 4 bases respectively, with 11 bases between them. This CDR3 spans 15 amino acids. The CDR3 bases are TGCGCCAGCAGCTTGTACCTAGTCGGCACCGGGGAGCTGTTTTTT. Protein: CASSLYLVGTGELFF.